The 9 T cell receptor beta chains listed next were all sequenced from one sample in a study of blood T cell repertoires in COVID-19. Libraries were prepared by immunoSEQ multiplex PCR; TCRdb keeps only in-frame clonotypes and omits some of them. Of over 100,000 clones in the sample, 84% were seen once. The source material was peripheral blood. All receptors come from an elderly woman with active or convalescent COVID-19.

The rearrangement uses TRBV29-1 and TRBJ1-2, with 9 positions matching TRBD1. There are 13 residues in the CDR3. CDR1 and CDR2 from the germline V gene are SQVTM and ANQGSEA. Trimming removed 3 bases from V and 3 bases from J; junction bases left unmatched: 2. This CDR3 reads CSVDRTGDYGYTF. The CDR3 nucleotides are TGCAGCGTTGATAGGACAGGGGACTATGGCTACACCTTC.

The rearrangement joins TRBV2 to TRBJ2-2; 7 nucleotides agree with TRBD2. Germline values: CDR1 SNHLY, CDR2 FYNNEI. The V and J ends lost 5 bases and 2 bases, in that order; junction bases with no gene match: 5. The CDR3 totals 15 residues. The CDR3 sequence is CASSNSGGNTGELFF. The CDR3 nucleotides are TGTGCCAGCAGTAATTCGGGAGGAAACACCGGGGAGCTGTTTTTT.

This clone has only one observation. The V gene is TRBV28, the J gene TRBJ1-2; D gene uncertain. Germline lookup yields CDR1 MDHEN and CDR2 SYDVKM. This CDR3 is 13 amino acids long. V was trimmed by 6 bases and J by 2 bases, leaving 10 bases between them. This CDR3 is CASSPGGNYGYTF. CDR3 DNA: TGTGCCAGCAGCCCGGGTGGGAACTATGGCTACACCTTC.

The CDR3 here is CASSLGFQGRSPLHF. Here the CDR3 DNA reads TGTGCCAGCAGTTTAGGTTTCCAGGGCCGCTCACCCCTCCACTTT. This rearrangement joins TRBV27 to TRBJ1-6; tentatively, D is TRBD1 (5 bases). The V end lost 2 bases, the J end lost 10 bases, and 15 bases lay between the germline ends. This CDR3 region has 15 residues. Germline V gene data show CDR1 as MNHEY and CDR2 as SMNVEV (reference sequence).

The V gene is TRBV10-3, the J gene TRBJ2-1; D gene unclear. This CDR3 spans 15 amino acids. V was clipped by 0 bases and J by 3 bases, with 9 bases between them. Germline V lookup: CDR1 ENHRY, CDR2 SYGVKD. The CDR3 loop is CAISESTTRYNEQFF. CDR3 sequence (DNA): TGTGCCATCAGTGAGTCAACAACCCGCTACAATGAGCAGTTCTTC.

The rearrangement joins TRBV4-1 to TRBJ2-5; TRBD2 aligns across 9 bases. J was trimmed by 4 bases and V by 4 bases; bases with no gene match: 4. Germline V gene data show CDR1 as MGHRA and CDR2 as YSYEKL. There are 14 residues in the CDR3. As DNA, the CDR3 is TGCGCCAGCAGCCTCGAAGCGGGAGGAGAGACCCAGTACTTC. Its translation: CASSLEAGGETQYF.

This chain joins TRBV28 and TRBJ1-4, with D possibly being TRBD1 (5 bases). The CDR3 consists of 14 residues. V lost 6 bases to trimming and J lost 5 bases, with 13 bases between them. CDR1 is MDHEN and CDR2 is SYDVKM in the germline V gene. CDR3 loop: CASSYDNRNEKLFF. DNA for the CDR3: TGTGCCAGCAGCTATGACAACAGGAATGAAAAACTGTTTTTT.

J is TRBJ2-2 and V is TRBV7-3; weak D call: TRBD2 (6 bases). Deletions cut 2 bases from V and 3 bases from J, with 10 bases between. Looked up from germline, CDR1 is SGHTA and CDR2 is FQGTGA. The CDR3 consists of 15 residues. CDR3 amino acids: CASSLGGSYTGELFF. Here the CDR3 DNA reads TGTGCCAGCAGCTTAGGGGGGAGTTACACCGGGGAGCTGTTTTTT.

This rearrangement joins TRBV27 to TRBJ1-2; D might be TRBD1 (5 bases). Germline CDR1 and CDR2: MNHEY and SMNVEV (reference sequence). V shed 2 bases and J shed 0 bases, with 10 bases lying between them. This CDR3 is built from 15 residues. This chain's CDR3 is CASSLKTAANYGYTF. CDR3 nucleotides: TGTGCCAGCAGTTTAAAGACAGCCGCTAACTATGGCTACACCTTC.